The rows below give T cell receptor beta chains drawn from one sample of a study of PD-L1 blockade in urothelial cancer. Sequencing used immunoSEQ multiplex PCR; TCRdb keeps in-frame clones, though not all of them. The table has tens of thousands of clones, roughly 88% seen once; the top ten hold 1.5% to 2%. The input for sequencing was PBMCs, taken around atezolizumab (anti-PD-L1) treatment. The receptors were sampled from a man aged 45-60 years with urothelial cancer. The CDR3 runs from the conserved cysteine through the conserved F or W. The D gene is left open where the match is weak. Only part of the rows carry a size: once, few, many, or a class if the clone is expanded.

TRBV14,-,TRBJ1-4,TRBD1,CASSPQGPNEKLFF,TGTGCCAGCAGCCCACAGGGGCCTAATGAAAAACTGTTTTTT
TRBV7-9,-,TRBJ1-6,-,CASSSYVTYNSPLHF,TGTGCCAGCAGCTCCTACGTGACCTATAATTCACCCCTCCACTTT
TRBV10-3,-,TRBJ2-3,TRBD2,CAISGEGQGTQYF,TGTGCCATCAGTGGGGAGGGGCAGGGTACGCAGTATTTT
TRBV5-1,once,TRBJ2-3,TRBD1,CASGKGTVLSTDTQYF,TGCGCCAGCGGTAAAGGGACAGTGCTGAGCACAGATACGCAGTATTTT
TRBV7-2,-,TRBJ2-7,TRBD2,CASSLSTSGRGTYEQYF,TGTGCCAGCAGCTTAAGTACTAGCGGGAGAGGGACCTACGAGCAGTACTTC
TRBV29-1,-,TRBJ2-1,TRBD1,CSVDTVQGSSYNEQFF,TGCAGCGTTGATACGGTACAGGGGTCTTCCTACAATGAGCAGTTCTTC
TRBV7-2,-,TRBJ2-7,TRBD1,CASSSTGAPTNEQYF,TGTGCCAGCAGCTCAACAGGGGCCCCTACTAACGAGCAGTACTTC
TRBV18,-,TRBJ2-3,-,CASSRYQTDADTQYF,TGTGCCAGCTCACGTTACCAGACAGATGCAGATACGCAGTATTTT
TRBV7-9,-,TRBJ2-3,-,CASRYTDTQYF,TGTGCCAGCAGATATACAGATACGCAGTATTTT
TRBV18,-,TRBJ2-1,TRBD2,CASSTGTSGTYRGGEQFF,TGTGCCAGCTCAACCGGGACTAGCGGGACCTACCGGGGGGGTGAGCAGTTCTTC
TRBV10-2,-,TRBJ2-7,TRBD1,CASSEGRGYEQYF,TGCGCCAGCAGTGAGGGCAGGGGGTACGAGCAGTACTTC
TRBV14,-,TRBJ1-6,TRBD1,CASSPRQGIYNSPLHF,TGTGCCAGCAGCCCTAGACAGGGGATCTATAATTCACCCCTCCACTTT
TRBV30,-,TRBJ2-7,TRBD1,CAWSPGTGGPYEQYF,TGTGCCTGGAGCCCCGGGACAGGGGGGCCCTACGAGCAGTACTTC
TRBV7-9,-,TRBJ1-1,TRBD1,CASSLADRGLAEAFF,TGTGCCAGCAGCTTAGCCGACAGGGGGCTAGCTGAAGCTTTCTTT
TRBV18,once,TRBJ2-2,TRBD2,CATREGKDTGELFF,TGTGCCACCAGGGAGGGGAAGGACACCGGGGAGCTGTTTTTT
TRBV18,-,TRBJ2-1,TRBD2,CASSPTSGGAYEQFF,TGTGCCAGCTCGCCTACTAGCGGGGGGGCGTATGAGCAGTTCTTC
TRBV27,-,TRBJ1-4,-,CASSSILRDTNEKLFF,TGTGCCAGCAGTTCTATCCTTCGGGATACTAATGAAAAACTGTTTTTT
TRBV12-5,-,TRBJ1-4,-,CASGLTFGAGRDEKLFF,TGTGCTAGTGGTTTGACGTTCGGGGCAGGGAGGGATGAAAAACTGTTTTTT
TRBV18,-,TRBJ2-1,TRBD2,CASSPRGLAGYNEQFF,TGTGCCAGCTCACCGCGGGGACTAGCGGGGTACAATGAGCAGTTCTTC
TRBV6-5,-,TRBJ2-3,TRBD2,CASSTGRRADTQYF,TGTGCCAGCAGCACCGGGAGGAGGGCAGATACGCAGTATTTT
TRBV27,-,TRBJ2-7,-,CASSFEDRTAYEQYF,TGTGCCAGCAGTTTTGAAGACAGGACTGCCTACGAGCAGTACTTC
TRBV6-1,-,TRBJ1-3,-,CASKPGSREGNTIYF,TGTGCCAGCAAACCAGGCTCCCGAGAGGGAAACACCATATATTTT
TRBV27,-,TRBJ2-1,TRBD2,CASRPWASGSGAYNEQFF,TGTGCCAGCAGACCATGGGCTAGCGGGAGTGGGGCCTACAATGAGCAGTTCTTC
TRBV27,-,TRBJ2-3,TRBD2,CASSLSFSGSGSDTQYF,TGTGCCAGCAGTTTATCGTTTAGCGGGAGTGGTTCAGATACGCAGTATTTT
TRBV18,-,TRBJ2-5,TRBD1,CASSPRLPGQGVRRQETQYF,TGTGCCAGCTCACCCAGGCTCCCGGGACAGGGGGTCAGGAGGCAAGAGACCCAGTACTTC
TRBV4-2,-,TRBJ2-1,TRBD2,CASSRLAGGQPFF,TGTGCCAGCAGCCGACTAGCGGGGGGGCAACCATTCTTC